This TCR beta chain was observed in a study of blood T cell repertoires in COVID-19. Produced via immunoSEQ multiplex PCR; TCRdb's table is partial and in-frame only. The sample carries roughly 41,000 clones, about 85% recorded once. The germline V gene encodes CDR1 MDHEN and CDR2 SYDVKM. The CDR3 length is 18 residues. Trimming removed 6 bases from V and 8 bases from J, with 31 bases in between. This chain links TRBV28 with TRBJ1-2, with D perhaps TRBD1 (5 bases). The clonotype was recovered from a woman over 75 with acute or convalescent COVID-19. The material sequenced was peripheral blood. The CDR3 nucleotides are TGTGCCAGCAGGCCTAGGACGGGGGTCCCGGAAAGCTTAAAGGGCTACACCTTC. Encoded protein: CASRPRTGVPESLKGYTF.